The entry below describes one T cell receptor (beta chain). This sample was taken from a study of cytomegalovirus exposure and HLA in healthy donors. The data were produced by immunoSEQ multiplex PCR, yet TCRdb's version contains in-frame clones alone and is incomplete. The sample lists 200,000 or so clones; 90% to 95% were seen once. Germline-derived CDR1 and CDR2 are LGHNA and YNFKEQ. This CDR3 spans 18 amino acids. Trimming took off 0 bases at V and 1 base at J, with 19 bases between the two ends. The material sequenced was PBMCs. This clonotype was sampled from a woman aged 18-29 years in good health and CMV-seronegative. This sequence joins TRBV4-2 and TRBJ2-7; tentatively, D is TRBD2 (5 bases). The CDR3 region is CASSQDHVTSGRSYEQYF. Here the CDR3 DNA reads TGTGCCAGCAGCCAAGATCACGTGACAAGCGGTCGATCCTACGAGCAGTACTTC.